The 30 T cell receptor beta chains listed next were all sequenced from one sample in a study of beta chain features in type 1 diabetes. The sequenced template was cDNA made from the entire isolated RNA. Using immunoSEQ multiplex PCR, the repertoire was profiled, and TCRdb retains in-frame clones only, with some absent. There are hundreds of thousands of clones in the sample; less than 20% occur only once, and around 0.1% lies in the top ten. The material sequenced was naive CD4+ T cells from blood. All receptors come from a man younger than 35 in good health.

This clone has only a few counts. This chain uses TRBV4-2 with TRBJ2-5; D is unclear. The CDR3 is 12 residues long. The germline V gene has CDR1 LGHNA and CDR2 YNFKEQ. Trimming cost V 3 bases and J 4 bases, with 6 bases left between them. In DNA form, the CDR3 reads TGTGCCAGCAGCCAGAAAGGAGAGACCCAGTACTTC. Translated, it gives CASSQKGETQYF.

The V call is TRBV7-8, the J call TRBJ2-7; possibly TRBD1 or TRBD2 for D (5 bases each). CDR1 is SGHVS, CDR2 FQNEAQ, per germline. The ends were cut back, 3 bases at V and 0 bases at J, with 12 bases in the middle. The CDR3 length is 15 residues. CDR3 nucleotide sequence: TGTGCCAGCAGCTTCACCGGGACCGTCTCCTACGAGCAGTACTTC. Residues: CASSFTGTVSYEQYF.

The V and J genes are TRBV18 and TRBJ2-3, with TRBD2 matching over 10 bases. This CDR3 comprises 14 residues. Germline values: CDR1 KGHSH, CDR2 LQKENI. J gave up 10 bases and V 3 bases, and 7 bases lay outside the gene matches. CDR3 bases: TGTGCCAGCTCACCTGGGACTAGCGCGGCTGCGCAGTATTTT. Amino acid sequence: CASSPGTSAAAQYF.

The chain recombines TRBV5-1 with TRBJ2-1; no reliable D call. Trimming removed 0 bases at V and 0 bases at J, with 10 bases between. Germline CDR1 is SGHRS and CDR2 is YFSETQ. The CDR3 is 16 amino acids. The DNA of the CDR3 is TGCGCCAGCAGCTTGGAGCCCTTGAGCTCCTACAATGAGCAGTTCTTC. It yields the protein CASSLEPLSSYNEQFF. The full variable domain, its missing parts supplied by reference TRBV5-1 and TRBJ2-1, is KAGVTQTPRYLIKTRGQQVTLSCSPISGHRSVSWYQQTPGQGLQFLFEYFSETQRNKGNFPGRFSGRQFSNSRSEMNVSTLELGDSALYLCASSLEPLSSYNEQFFGPGTRLTVL.

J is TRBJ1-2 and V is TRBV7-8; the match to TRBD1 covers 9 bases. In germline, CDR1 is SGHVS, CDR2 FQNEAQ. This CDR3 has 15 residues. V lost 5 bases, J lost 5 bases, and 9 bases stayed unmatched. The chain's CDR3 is CASSPRDRAPYGYTF. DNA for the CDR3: TGTGCCAGCAGCCCCCGGGACAGGGCTCCTTATGGCTACACCTTC.

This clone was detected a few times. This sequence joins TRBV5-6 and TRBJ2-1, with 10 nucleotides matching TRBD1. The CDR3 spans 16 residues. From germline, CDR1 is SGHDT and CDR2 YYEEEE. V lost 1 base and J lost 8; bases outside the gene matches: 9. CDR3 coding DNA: TGTGCCAGCAGCTTGCGCGACAGGGGGCATGTAGATGAGCAGTTCTTC. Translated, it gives CASSLRDRGHVDEQFF.

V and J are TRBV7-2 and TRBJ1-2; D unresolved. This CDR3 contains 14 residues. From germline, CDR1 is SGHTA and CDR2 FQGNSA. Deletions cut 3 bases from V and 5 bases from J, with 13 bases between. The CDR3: CASSLDLRNYGYTF. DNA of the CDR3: TGTGCCAGCAGCTTGGACCTCAGGAATTATGGCTACACCTTC.

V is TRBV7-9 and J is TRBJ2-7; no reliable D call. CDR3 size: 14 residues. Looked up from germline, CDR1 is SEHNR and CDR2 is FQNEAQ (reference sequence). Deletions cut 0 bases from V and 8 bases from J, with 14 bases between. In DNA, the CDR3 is TGTGCCAGCAGCTTAGCGCAGACTCACCTCAAGCAGTACTTC. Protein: CASSLAQTHLKQYF.

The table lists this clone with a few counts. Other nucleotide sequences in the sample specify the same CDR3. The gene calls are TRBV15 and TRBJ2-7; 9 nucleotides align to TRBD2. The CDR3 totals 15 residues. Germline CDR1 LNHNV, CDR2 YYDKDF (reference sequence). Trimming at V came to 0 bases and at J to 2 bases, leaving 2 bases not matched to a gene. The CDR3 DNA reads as TGTGCCACCAGCAGAGATCTAGCGGGACCCTACGAGCAGTACTTC. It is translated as CATSRDLAGPYEQYF.

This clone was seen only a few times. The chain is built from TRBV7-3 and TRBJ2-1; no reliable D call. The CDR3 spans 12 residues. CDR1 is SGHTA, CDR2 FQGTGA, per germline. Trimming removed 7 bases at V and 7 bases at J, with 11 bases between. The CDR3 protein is CASNSGGNEQFF. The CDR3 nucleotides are TGTGCCAGCAACTCAGGTGGTAATGAGCAGTTCTTC.

CDR3 in amino acids: CASSPTGTFNNEQFF. Written as DNA, the CDR3 is TGTGCCAGCAGCCCAACCGGGACATTTAACAATGAGCAGTTCTTC. The rearrangement uses TRBV7-2 and TRBJ2-1, with D possibly being TRBD1 (6 bases). The ends were cut back, 5 bases at V and 5 bases at J, with 16 bases in the middle. CDR1 is SGHTA, CDR2 FQGNSA, per germline. The CDR3 extends over 15 amino acids.

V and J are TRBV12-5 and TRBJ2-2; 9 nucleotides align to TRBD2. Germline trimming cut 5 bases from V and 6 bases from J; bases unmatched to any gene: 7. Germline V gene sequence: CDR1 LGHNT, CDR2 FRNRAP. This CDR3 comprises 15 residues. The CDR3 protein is CASGISGSRAGELFF. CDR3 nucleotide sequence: TGTGCTAGTGGTATTAGCGGGAGTCGGGCCGGGGAGCTGTTTTTT.

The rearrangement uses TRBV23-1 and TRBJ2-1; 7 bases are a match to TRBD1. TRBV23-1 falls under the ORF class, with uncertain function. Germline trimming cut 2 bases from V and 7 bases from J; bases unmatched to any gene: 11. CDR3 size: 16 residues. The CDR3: CASSQPRGRGLNEQFF. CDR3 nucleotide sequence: TGCGCCAGCAGTCAACCAAGGGGGCGCGGTTTGAATGAGCAGTTCTTC.

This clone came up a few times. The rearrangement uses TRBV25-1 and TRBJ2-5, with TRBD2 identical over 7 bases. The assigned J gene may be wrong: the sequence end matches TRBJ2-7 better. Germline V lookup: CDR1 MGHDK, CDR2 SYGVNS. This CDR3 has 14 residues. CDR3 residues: CASSDPGGPYEQYF. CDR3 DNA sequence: TGTGCCAGCAGTGATCCGGGAGGACCCTACGAGCAGTACTTC.

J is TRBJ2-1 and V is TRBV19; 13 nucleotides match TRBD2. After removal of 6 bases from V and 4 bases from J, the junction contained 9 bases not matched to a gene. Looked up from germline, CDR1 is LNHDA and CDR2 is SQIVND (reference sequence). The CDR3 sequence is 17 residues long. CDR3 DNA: TGTGCCAGTAGATTCGGACTAGCGGGAGTAGGATACAATGAGCAGTTCTTC. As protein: CASRFGLAGVGYNEQFF.

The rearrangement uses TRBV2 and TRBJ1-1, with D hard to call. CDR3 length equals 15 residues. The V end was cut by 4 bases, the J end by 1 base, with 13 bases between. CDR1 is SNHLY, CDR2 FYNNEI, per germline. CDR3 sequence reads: CASSGQFRGNTEAFF. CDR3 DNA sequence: TGTGCCAGCAGTGGCCAGTTTCGGGGGAACACTGAAGCTTTCTTT.

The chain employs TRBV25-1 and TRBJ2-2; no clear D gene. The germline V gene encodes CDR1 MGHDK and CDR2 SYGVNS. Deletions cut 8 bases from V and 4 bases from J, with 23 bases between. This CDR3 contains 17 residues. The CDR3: CASASLGSGRGTGELFF. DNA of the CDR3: TGTGCCAGCGCGTCTTTAGGGTCGGGCCGCGGCACCGGGGAGCTGTTTTTT.

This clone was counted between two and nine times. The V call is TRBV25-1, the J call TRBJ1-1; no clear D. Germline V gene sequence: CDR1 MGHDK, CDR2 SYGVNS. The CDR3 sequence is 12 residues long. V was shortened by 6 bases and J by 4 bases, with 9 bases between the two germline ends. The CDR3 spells CASRAYTTEAFF. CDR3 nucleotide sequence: TGTGCCAGCAGGGCCTACACCACTGAAGCTTTCTTT.

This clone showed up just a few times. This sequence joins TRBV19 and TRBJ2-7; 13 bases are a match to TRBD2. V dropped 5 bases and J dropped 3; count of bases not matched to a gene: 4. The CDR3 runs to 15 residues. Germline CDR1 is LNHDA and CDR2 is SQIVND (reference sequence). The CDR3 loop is CASSLGLAGVYEQYF. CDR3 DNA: TGTGCCAGTAGTTTAGGACTAGCGGGAGTCTACGAGCAGTACTTC.

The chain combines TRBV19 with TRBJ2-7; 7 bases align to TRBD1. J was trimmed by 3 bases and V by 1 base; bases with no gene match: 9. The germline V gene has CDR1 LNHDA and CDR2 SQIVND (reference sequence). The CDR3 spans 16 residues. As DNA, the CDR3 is TGTGCCAGTAGTATAGGCGGGCGACAGGGAATCTACGAGCAGTACTTC. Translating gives CASSIGGRQGIYEQYF.

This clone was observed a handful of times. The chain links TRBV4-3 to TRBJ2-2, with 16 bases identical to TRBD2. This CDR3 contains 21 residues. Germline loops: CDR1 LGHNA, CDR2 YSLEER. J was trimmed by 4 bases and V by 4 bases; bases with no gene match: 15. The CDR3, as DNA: TGCGCCAGCAGCCGAAGGAGCGCGGGACTAGCGGGAGGGCCGGGCACCGGGGAGCTGTTTTTT. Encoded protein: CASSRRSAGLAGGPGTGELFF.

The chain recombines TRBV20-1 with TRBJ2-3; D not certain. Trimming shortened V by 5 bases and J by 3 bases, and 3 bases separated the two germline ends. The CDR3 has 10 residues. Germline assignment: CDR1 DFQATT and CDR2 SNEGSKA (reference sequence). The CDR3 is CSAFTDTQYF. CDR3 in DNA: TGCAGTGCTTTTACAGATACGCAGTATTTT.

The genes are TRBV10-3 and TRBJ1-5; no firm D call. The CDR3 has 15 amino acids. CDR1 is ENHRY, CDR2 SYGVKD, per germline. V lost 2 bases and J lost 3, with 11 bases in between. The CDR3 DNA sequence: TGTGCCATCAGTGAGACTATGGGATTCAATCAGCCCCAGCATTTT. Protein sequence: CAISETMGFNQPQHF.

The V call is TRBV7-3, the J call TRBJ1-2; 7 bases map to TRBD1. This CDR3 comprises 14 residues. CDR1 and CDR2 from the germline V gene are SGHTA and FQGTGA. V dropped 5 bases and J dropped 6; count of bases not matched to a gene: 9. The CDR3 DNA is TGTGCCAGCAGCCCTACGGGACAGCTGAATGGCTACACCTTC. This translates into CASSPTGQLNGYTF.

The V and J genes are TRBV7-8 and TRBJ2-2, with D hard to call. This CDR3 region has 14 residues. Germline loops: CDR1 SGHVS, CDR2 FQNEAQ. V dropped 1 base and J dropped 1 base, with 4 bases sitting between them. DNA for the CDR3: TGTGCCAGCAGCTTAGGACAGAACACCGGGGAGCTGTTTTTT. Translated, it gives CASSLGQNTGELFF.

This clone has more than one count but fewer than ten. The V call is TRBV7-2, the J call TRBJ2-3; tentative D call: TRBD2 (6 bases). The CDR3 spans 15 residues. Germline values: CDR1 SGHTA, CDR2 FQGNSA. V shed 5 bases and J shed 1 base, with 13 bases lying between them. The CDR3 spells CASSPRRGGTDTQYF. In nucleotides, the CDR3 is TGTGCCAGCAGCCCCAGGAGGGGAGGCACAGATACGCAGTATTTT. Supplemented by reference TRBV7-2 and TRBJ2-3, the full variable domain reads GAGVSQSPSNKVTEKGKDVELRCDPISGHTALYWYRQSLGQGLEFLIYFQGNSAPDKSGLPSDRFSAERTGGSVSTLTIQRTQQEDSAVYLCASSPRRGGTDTQYFGPGTRLTVL.

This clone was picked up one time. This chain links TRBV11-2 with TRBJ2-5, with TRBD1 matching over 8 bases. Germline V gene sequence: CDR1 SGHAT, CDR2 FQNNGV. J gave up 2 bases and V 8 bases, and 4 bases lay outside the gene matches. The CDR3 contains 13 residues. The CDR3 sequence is CASGYRGQETQYF. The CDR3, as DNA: TGTGCCAGCGGCTACAGGGGGCAAGAGACCCAGTACTTC.

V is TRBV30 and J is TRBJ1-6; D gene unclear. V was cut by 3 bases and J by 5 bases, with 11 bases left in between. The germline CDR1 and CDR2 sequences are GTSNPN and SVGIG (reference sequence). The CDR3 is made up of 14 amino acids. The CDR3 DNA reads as TGTGCCTGGAGCCTGGGCCTTAATAATTCACCCCTCCACTTT. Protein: CAWSLGLNNSPLHF.

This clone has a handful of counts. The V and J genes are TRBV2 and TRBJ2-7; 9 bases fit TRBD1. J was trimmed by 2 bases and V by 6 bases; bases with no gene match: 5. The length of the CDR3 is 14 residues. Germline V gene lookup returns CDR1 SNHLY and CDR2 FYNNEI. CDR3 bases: TGTGCCAGCAGGCGGCGGGACAGGGCCTACGAGCAGTACTTC. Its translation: CASRRRDRAYEQYF.

The CDR3 loop reads CAISGSQGRGYTF. The CDR3 nucleotides are TGTGCCATCAGCGGGTCCCAGGGACGTGGCTACACCTTC. The chain recombines TRBV10-3 with TRBJ1-2; TRBD1 might be the D (5 bases). The CDR3 is 13 residues long. Germline CDR1 ENHRY, CDR2 SYGVKD. Trimming shortened V by 6 bases and J by 7 bases, and 15 bases separated the two germline ends.